The sequence of this T cell receptor beta chain was determined in a study of cytotoxic CD8 clonotypes in ibrutinib-treated CLL (dated by TCRdb to 2020 to 2023). General notes on the study: The cohort had about a dozen relapsed/refractory and more than 14 treatment-naive patients; 17 were IGHV unmutated. Partial responses were observed in roughly 24 patients and complete responses in 2; after a median follow-up of 68 months, remission was maintained in 14 patients and progression was observed in some twelve. Response samples were obtained after a median of approximately 12 months of treatment, with a range of roughly 6 to 40 months. An average of around 260,000 productive templates and 94,082 productive rearrangements was obtained per sample. Longitudinal samples were obtainable from about 30% of the roughly 90 participants in the trial. Every sample from remission and from progressive disease was obtained while the patients were still on ibrutinib. Cryopreserved peripheral blood mononuclear cells were collected at three points: before therapy, at response, and at either sustained remission or disease progression.

Each clonotype received, on average, 10x coverage in deep resolution sequencing performed on a MiSeq, where the target depth lay between 1 in 1 million and 1 in 200,000 T cells. The immunoSEQ hsTCRB Kit was used to generate TCR beta libraries. On the authors' methods: Data were analyzed with ImmunoSEQ Data Assistant and ImmunoSEQ Analyzer, with V, D and J genes assigned per IMGT definitions. Clonality, with values ranging from 0 to 1, was calculated as one minus the normalized Shannon entropy of productive rearrangement frequencies. Only overrepresented clonotypes making up at least 0.05% of the repertoire of each patient were included in the public clonotype analysis. Roughly 12 age-matched healthy donor repertoires from immuneACCESS were used as controls for clonality. TCRdb mirrors the immuneACCESS table, restricted to in-frame sequences. Some clones are absent from its copies; in checked studies, under half trace to an unresolved V gene, and the reason for the others is unknown. Clonal size and the V and J genes are those of that table, whereas D and trimming came from the DNA. The sample data list 150,000 or so clones, and 75% to 85% of these were observed just once. The ten top clones hold 7.6% of the sample.

Comment on this clone: Its cognate antigen has yet to be identified. Base qualities are not at hand, and no much larger clone is one base apart.

The investigation overall reported the following: At ibrutinib response clonality went up, during sustained remission it held steady, and at progression it dropped back toward baseline. Sustained-remission and progressing patients did not have matched sampling times, and lymph node repertoires were not examined. Baseline clonality was found to be higher than that of age-matched healthy donors and was strongly correlated with circulating CD8+ T-cell counts. Public clonotypes were rare and either contracted or stayed stable during treatment, and the rise in clonality at ibrutinib response reflected the expansion of private clonotypes.

For TCR beta library preparation, approximately 2 micrograms of genomic DNA were extracted from the cryopreserved PBMCs. Longitudinal blood samples from CLL patients on ibrutinib monotherapy underwent high-throughput TCR beta sequencing. The patients took part in an open-label, single-center phase 2 trial of ibrutinib monotherapy. This clonotype was sampled from a human donor with chronic lymphocytic leukemia. The starting material was PBMCs, obtained after 36 months of ibrutinib treatment.

The DNA reads as follows: TGTGCCAGTAGTATCAACCAGGAGGCCAAACTGTTTTTT. This gives the protein CASSINQEAKLFF. This chain is built from TRBV19 and TRBJ1-4; no confident D gene assignment can be made. V is clipped by 3 bases and J by 11 bases, and the sequence between their germline boundaries is 13 bases long. Via the germline V gene (reference sequence), CDR1 is LNHDA and CDR2 SQIVND. Measured from the cysteine to the phenylalanine, the CDR3 is 13 residues long. This entry keeps only the CDR3 DNA: 39 bases, framed from base 1.